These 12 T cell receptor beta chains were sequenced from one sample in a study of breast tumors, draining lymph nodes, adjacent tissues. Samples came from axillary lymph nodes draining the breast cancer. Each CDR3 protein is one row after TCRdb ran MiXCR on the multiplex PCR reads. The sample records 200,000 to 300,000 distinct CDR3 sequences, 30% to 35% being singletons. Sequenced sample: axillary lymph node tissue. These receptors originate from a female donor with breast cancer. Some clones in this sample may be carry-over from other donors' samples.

DNA for the CDR3: TGTGCCATCAGTGACGGGGAGAACACTGAAGCTTTCTTT. This codes for CAISDGENTEAFF. The chain couples TRBV10-3 to TRBJ1-1; the D is unclear. The CDR3 has 13 residues. Germline loops: CDR1 ENHRY, CDR2 SYGVKD. The ends were cut back, 3 bases at V and 1 base at J, with 6 bases in the middle.

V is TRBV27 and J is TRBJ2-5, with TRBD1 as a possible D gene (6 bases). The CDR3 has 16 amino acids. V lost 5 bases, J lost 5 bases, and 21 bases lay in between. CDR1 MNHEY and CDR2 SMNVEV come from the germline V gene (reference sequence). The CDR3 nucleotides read TGTGCCAGCAGTACCCAAGCCGGGACAACGACGGAGACCCAGTACTTC. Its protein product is CASSTQAGTTTETQYF.

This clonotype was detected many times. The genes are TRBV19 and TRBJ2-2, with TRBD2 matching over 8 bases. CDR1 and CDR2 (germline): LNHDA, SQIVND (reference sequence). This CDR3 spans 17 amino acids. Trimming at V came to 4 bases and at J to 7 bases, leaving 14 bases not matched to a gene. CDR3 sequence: CASSTRAGGVVHGELFF. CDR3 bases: TGTGCCAGTAGTACCAGGGCGGGAGGAGTTGTGCACGGGGAGCTGTTTTTT.

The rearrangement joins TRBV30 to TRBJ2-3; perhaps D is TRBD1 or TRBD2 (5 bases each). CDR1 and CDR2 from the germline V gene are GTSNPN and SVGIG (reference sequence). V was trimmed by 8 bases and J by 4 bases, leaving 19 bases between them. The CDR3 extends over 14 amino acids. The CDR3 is CALTLDRGADTQYF. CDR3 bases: TGTGCCCTAACACTAGATAGGGGCGCAGATACGCAGTATTTT.

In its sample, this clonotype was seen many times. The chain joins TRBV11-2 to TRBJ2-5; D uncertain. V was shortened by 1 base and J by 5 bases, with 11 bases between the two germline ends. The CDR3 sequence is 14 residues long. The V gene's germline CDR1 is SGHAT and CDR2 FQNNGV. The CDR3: CASSLVVADETQYF. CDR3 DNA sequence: TGTGCCAGCAGCTTAGTGGTCGCAGACGAGACCCAGTACTTC.

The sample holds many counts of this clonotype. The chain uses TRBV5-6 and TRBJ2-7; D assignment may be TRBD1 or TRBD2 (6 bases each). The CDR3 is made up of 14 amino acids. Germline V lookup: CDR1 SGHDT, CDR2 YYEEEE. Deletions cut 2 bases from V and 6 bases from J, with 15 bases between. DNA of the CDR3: TGTGCCAGCAGCTTCATGGTACCGGGGGCCGAGCAGTACTTC. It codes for CASSFMVPGAEQYF.

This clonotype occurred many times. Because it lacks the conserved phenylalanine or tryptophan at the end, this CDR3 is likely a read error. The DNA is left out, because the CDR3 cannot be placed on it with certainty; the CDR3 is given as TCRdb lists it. The CDR3: CASSEGGLFTPRV. V usage is TRBV6-1 and J usage is TRBJ1-6; the table calls TRBD1, which could not be checked here. The CDR3 is 13 residues long, counting both termini. CDR1 and CDR2 (germline): MNHNS, SASEGT.

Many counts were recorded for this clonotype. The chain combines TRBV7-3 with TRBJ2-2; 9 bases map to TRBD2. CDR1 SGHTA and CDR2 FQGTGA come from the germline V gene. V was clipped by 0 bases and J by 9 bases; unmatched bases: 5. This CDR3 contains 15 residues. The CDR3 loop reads CASSLTSGSVRELFF. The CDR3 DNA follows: TGTGCCAGCAGCTTAACTAGCGGGAGTGTCCGGGAGCTGTTTTTT. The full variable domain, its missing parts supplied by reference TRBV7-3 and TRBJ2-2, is GAGVSQTPSNKVTEKGKYVELRCDPISGHTALYWYRQSLGQGPEFLIYFQGTGAADDSGLPNDRFFAVRPEGSVSTLKIQRTERGDSAVYLCASSLTSGSVRELFFGEGSRLTVL.

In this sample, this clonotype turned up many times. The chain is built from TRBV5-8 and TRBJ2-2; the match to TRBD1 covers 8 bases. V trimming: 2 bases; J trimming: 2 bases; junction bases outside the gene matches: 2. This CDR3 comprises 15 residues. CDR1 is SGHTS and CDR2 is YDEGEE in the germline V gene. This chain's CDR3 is CASSFRGQNTGELFF. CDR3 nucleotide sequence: TGTGCCAGCAGCTTCAGGGGGCAAAACACCGGGGAGCTGTTTTTT. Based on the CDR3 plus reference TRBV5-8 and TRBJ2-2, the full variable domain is EAGVTQSPTHLIKTRGQQATLRCSPISGHTSVYWYQQALGLGLQFLLWYDEGEERNRGNFPPRFSGRQFPNYSSELNVNALELEDSALYLCASSFRGQNTGELFFGEGSRLTVL.

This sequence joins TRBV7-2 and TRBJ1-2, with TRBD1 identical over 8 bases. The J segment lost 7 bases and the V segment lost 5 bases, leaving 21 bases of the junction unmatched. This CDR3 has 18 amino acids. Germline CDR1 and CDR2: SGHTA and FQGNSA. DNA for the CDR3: TGTGCCAGCAGCCCAGGGGGCGGGACCTACGAGCAGGGACGTGGCTACACCTTC. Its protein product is CASSPGGGTYEQGRGYTF.

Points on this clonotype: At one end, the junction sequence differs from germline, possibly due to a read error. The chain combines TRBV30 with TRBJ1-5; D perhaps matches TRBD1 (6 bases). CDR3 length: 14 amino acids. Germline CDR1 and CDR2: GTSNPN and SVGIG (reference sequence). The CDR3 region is CARSVGTISQPQHF. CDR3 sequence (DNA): TGTGCCCGGAGTGTAGGGACAATCAGCCAGCCCCAGCATTTT. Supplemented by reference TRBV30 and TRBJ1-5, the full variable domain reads SQTIHQWPATLVQPVGSPLSLECTVEGTSNPNLYWYRQAAGRGLQLLFYSVGIGQISSEVPQNLSASRPQDRQFILSSKKLLLSDSGFYLCARSVGTISQPQHFGDGTRLSIL.

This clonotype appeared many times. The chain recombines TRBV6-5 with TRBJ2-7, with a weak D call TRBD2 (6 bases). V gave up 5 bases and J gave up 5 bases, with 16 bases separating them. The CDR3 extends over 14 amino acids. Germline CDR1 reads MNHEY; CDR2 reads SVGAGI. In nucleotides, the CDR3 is TGTGCCAGCAGTGCCCGCGGGGTAGCAAACGAGCAGTACTTC. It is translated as CASSARGVANEQYF.